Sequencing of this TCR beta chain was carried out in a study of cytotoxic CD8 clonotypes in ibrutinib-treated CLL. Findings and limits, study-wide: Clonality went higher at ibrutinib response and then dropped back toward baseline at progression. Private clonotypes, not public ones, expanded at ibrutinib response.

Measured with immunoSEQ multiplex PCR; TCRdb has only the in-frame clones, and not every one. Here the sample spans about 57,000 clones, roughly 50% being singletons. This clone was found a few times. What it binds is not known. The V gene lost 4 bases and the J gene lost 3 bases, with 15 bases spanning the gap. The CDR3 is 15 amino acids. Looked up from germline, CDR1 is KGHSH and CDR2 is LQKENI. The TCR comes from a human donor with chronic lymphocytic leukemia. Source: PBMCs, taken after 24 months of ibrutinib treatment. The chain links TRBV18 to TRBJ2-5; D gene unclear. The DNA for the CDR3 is TGTGCCAGCTCACGATCCTCAGACTCAAAAGAGACCCAGTACTTC. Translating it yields CASSRSSDSKETQYF. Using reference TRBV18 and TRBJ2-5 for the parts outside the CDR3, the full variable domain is NAGVMQNPRHLVRRRGQEARLRCSPMKGHSHVYWYRQLPEEGLKFMVYLQKENIIDESGMPKERFSAEFPKEGPSILRIQQVVRGDSAAYFCASSRSSDSKETQYFGPGTRLLVL.